This TCR beta chain derives from a study of response to subunit inactivated influenza vaccine. Overall study results and limits: The authors suggested that every seasonal influenza vaccination recruits few new T cells.

This CDR3 contains 16 residues. The germline gives CDR1 SGHTA, CDR2 FQGNSA. V lost 3 bases and J lost 1; bases outside the gene matches: 6. About this clonotype itself: What it recognizes is unknown.

TCRdb used MiXCR to reprocess the RT-PCR reads, holding one entry per CDR3 protein. The data hold approximately 490,000 distinct CDR3 sequences, with approximately 7.2% observed a single time. The TCR sequence derives from a man aged 45 to 75 who received an inactivated influenza vaccine. This specimen consisted of PBMCs from blood, obtained about 24 months after vaccination. The chain recombines TRBV7-2 with TRBJ2-5, with 9 positions matching TRBD2. The CDR3 loop is CASSFVRGGTQETQYF. CDR3 bases: TGTGCCAGCAGCTTTGTGCGGGGGGGGACCCAAGAGACCCAGTACTTC.